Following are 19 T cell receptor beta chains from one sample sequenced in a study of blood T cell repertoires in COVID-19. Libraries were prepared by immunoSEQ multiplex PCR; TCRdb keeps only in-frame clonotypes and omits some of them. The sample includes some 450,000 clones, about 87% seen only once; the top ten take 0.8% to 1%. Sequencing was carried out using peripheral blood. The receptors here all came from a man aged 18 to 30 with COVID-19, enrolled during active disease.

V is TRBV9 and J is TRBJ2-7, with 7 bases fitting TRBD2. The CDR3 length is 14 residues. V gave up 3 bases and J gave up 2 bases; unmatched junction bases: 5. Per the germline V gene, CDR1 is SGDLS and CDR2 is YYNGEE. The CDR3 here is CASSAGTNTYEQYF. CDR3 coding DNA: TGTGCCAGCAGCGCCGGGACTAATACCTACGAGCAGTACTTC.

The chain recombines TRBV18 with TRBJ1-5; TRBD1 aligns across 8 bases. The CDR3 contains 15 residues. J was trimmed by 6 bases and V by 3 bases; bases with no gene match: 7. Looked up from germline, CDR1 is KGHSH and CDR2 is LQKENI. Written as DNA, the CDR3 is TGTGCCAGCTCACCTTCGACAGGGGAGGTTCAGCCCCAGCATTTT. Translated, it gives CASSPSTGEVQPQHF.

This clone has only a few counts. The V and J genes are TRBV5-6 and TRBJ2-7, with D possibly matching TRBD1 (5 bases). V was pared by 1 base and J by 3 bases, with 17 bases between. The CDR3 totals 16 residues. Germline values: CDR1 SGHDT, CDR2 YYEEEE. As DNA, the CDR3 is TGTGCCAGCAGCTTGAGGGGCGGTCTATCAAGCTACGAGCAGTACTTC. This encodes CASSLRGGLSSYEQYF.

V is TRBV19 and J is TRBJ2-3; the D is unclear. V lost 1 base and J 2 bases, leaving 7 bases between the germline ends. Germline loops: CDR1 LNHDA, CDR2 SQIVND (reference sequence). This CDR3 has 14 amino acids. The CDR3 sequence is CASSIGYTTDTQYF. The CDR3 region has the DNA TGTGCCAGTAGTATAGGTTACACCACAGATACGCAGTATTTT.

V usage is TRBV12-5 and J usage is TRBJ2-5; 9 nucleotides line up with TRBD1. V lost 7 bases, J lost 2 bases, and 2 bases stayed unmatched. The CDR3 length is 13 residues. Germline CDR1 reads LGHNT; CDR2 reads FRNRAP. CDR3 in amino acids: CASVGTGQETQYF. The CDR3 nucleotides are TGTGCTAGTGTCGGGACAGGGCAAGAGACCCAGTACTTC.

The CDR3 reads CASSGTGFGAFF. In DNA, the CDR3 is TGTGCCAGCAGCGGGACAGGGTTTGGAGCTTTCTTT. V and J are TRBV11-2 and TRBJ1-1, with 9 bases lining up with TRBD1. The V and J ends lost 5 bases and 10 bases, in that order; junction bases with no gene match: 5. The length of the CDR3 is 12 residues. CDR1 and CDR2 (germline): SGHAT, FQNNGV.

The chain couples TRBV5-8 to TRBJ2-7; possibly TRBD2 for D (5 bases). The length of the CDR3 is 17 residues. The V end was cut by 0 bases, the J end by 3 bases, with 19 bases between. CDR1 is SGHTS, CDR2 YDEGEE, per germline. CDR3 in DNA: TGTGCCAGCAGCTTGGCCGAGCGGACCTTAAAAAACTACGAGCAGTACTTC. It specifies CASSLAERTLKNYEQYF.

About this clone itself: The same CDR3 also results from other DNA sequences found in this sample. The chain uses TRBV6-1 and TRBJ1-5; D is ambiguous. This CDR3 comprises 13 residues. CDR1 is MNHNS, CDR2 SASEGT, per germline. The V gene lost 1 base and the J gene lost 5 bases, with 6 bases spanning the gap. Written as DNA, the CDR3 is TGTGCCAGCAGTGAAGAGCGGGATCAGCCCCAGCATTTT. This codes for CASSEERDQPQHF.

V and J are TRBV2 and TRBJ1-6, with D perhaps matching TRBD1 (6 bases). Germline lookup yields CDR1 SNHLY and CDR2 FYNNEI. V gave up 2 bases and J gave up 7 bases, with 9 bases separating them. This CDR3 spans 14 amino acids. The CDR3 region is CASSERQANSPLHF. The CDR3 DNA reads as TGTGCCAGCAGTGAACGACAGGCGAATTCACCCCTCCACTTT.

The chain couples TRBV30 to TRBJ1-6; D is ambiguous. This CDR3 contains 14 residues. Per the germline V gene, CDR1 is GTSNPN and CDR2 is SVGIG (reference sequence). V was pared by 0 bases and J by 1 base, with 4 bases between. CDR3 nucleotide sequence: TGTGCCTGGAGTGTCGGGTCCTATAATTCACCCCTCCACTTT. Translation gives CAWSVGSYNSPLHF.

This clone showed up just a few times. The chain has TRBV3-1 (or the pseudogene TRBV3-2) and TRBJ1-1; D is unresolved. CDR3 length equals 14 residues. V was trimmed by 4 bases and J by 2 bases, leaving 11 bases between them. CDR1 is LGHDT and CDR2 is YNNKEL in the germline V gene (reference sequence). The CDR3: CASSRGEINTEAFF. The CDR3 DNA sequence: TGTGCCAGCAGCCGCGGGGAGATAAACACTGAAGCTTTCTTT.

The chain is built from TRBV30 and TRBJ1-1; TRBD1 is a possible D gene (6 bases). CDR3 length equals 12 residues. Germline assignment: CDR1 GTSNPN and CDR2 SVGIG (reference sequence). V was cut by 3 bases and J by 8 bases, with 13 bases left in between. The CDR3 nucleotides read TGTGCCTGGAGCGGACAGCTAAGGGAAGCTTTCTTT. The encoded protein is CAWSGQLREAFF.

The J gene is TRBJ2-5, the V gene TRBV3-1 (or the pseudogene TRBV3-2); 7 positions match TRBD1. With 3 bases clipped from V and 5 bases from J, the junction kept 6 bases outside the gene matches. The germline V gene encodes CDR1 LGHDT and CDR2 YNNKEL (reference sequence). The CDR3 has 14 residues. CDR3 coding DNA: TGTGCCAGCAGCCAGGCCAGGGGGATCGAGACCCAGTACTTC. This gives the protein CASSQARGIETQYF.

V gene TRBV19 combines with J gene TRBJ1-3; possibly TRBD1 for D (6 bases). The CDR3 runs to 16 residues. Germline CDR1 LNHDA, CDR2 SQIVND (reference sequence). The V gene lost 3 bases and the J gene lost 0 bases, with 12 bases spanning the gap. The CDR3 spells CASSISGVFSGNTIYF. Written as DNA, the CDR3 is TGTGCCAGTAGTATCTCAGGGGTCTTCTCTGGAAACACCATATATTTT.

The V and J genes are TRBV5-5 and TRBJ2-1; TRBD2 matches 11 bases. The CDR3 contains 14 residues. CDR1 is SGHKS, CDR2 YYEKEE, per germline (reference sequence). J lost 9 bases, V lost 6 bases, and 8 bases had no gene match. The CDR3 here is CASTLAGGLGEQFF. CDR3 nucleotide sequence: TGTGCCAGCACTCTAGCGGGAGGTCTAGGTGAGCAGTTCTTC. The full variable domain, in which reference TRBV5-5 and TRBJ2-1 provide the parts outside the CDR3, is DAGVTQSPTHLIKTRGQQVTLRCSPISGHKSVSWYQQVLGQGPQFIFQYYEKEERGRGNFPDRFSARQFPNYSSELNVNALLLGDSALYLCASTLAGGLGEQFFGPGTRLTVL.

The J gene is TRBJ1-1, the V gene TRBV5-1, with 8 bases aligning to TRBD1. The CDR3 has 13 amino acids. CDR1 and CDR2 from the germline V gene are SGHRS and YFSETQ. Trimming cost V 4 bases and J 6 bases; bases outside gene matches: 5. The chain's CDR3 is CASSPQGEAEAFF. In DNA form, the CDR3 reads TGCGCCAGCAGCCCACAGGGGGAGGCTGAAGCTTTCTTT. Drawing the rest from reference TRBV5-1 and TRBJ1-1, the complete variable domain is KAGVTQTPRYLIKTRGQQVTLSCSPISGHRSVSWYQQTPGQGLQFLFEYFSETQRNKGNFPGRFSGRQFSNSRSEMNVSTLELGDSALYLCASSPQGEAEAFFGQGTRLTVV.

CDR3 sequence: CASLGRDQETQYF. CDR3 sequence (DNA): TGTGCCAGCCTGGGGAGGGACCAAGAGACCCAGTACTTC. The V gene is TRBV12-3 or TRBV12-4, the J gene TRBJ2-5; 7 bases align to TRBD2. The V segment lost 8 bases and the J segment 0 bases; nucleotides outside the gene matches: 3. This CDR3 has 13 residues.

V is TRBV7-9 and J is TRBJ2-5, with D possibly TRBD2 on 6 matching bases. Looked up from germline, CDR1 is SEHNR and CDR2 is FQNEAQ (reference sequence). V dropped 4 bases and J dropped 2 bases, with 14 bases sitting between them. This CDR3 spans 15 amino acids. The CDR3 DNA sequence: TGTGCCAGCAGCTCCGGTGGGACTGGGCAAGAGACCCAGTACTTC. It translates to CASSSGGTGQETQYF.

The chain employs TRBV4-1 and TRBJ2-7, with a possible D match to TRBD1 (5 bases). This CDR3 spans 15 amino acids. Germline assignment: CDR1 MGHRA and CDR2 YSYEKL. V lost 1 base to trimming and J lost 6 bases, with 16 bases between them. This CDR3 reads CASSQAGQGIGEQYF. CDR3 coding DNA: TGCGCCAGCAGCCAAGCGGGCCAGGGAATAGGCGAGCAGTACTTC.